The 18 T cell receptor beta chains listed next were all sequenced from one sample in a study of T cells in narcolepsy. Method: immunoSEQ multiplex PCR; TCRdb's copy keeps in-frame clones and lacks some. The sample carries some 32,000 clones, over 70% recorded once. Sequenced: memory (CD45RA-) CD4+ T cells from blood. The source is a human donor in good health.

CDR3: CASSFDGLNEKLFF. In DNA, the CDR3 is TGTGCCAGCAGCTTCGACGGGCTTAATGAAAAACTGTTTTTT. The chain combines TRBV5-6 with TRBJ1-4, with D unresolved. Trimming took off 2 bases at V and 4 bases at J, with 9 bases between the two ends. CDR3 size: 14 residues. CDR1 is SGHDT, CDR2 YYEEEE, per germline.

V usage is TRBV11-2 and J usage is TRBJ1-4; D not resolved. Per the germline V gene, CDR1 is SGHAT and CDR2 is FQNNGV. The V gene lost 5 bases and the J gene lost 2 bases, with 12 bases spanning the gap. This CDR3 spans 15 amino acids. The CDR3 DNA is TGTGCCAGCAGCCCATCCAAACTTACTAATGAAAAACTGTTTTTT. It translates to CASSPSKLTNEKLFF.

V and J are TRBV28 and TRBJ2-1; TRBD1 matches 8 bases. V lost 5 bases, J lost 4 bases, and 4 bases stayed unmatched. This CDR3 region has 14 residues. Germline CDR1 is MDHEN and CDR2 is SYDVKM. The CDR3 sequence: CASSVGQEYNEQFF. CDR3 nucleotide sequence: TGTGCCAGCAGTGTGGGACAGGAGTACAATGAGCAGTTCTTC.

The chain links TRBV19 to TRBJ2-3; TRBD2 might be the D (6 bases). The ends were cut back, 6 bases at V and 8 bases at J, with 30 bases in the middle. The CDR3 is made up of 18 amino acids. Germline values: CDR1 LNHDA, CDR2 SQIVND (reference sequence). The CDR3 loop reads CASSQKSGGSPVLATQYF. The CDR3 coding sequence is TGTGCCAGTAGCCAAAAATCTGGGGGGTCACCGGTTTTAGCTACGCAGTATTTT.

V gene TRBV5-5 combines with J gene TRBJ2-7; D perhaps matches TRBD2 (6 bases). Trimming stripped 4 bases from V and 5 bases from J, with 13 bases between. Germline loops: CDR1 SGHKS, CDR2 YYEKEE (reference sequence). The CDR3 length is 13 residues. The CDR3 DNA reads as TGTGCCAGCAGCCCGCTCACTAGCAACGAGCAGTACTTC. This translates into CASSPLTSNEQYF.

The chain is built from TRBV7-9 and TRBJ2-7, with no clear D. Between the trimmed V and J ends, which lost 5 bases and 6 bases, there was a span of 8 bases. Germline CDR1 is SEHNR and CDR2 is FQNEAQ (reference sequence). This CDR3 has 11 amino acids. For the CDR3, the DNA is TGTGCCAGCAGCATCGACACCGAGCAGTACTTC. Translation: CASSIDTEQYF.

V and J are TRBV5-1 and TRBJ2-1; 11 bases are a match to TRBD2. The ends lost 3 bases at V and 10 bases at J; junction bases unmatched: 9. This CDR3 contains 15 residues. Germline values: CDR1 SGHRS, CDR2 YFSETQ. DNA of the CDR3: TGCGCCAGCAGCTCTCGACTAGCGGGAAAAGAAGAGCAGTTCTTC. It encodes CASSSRLAGKEEQFF.

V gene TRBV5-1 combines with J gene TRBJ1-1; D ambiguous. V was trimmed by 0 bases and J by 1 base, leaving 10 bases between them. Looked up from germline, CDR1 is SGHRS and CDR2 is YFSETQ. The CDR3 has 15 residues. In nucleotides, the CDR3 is TGCGCCAGCAGCTTGGCCGCTTCCGGGAACACTGAAGCTTTCTTT. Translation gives CASSLAASGNTEAFF.

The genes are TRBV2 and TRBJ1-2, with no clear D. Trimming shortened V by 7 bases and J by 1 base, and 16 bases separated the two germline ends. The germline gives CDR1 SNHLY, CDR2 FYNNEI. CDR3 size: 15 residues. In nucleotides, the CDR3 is TGTGCCAGCATCAAGCTCCGTGGCGATAACTATGGCTACACCTTC. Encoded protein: CASIKLRGDNYGYTF.

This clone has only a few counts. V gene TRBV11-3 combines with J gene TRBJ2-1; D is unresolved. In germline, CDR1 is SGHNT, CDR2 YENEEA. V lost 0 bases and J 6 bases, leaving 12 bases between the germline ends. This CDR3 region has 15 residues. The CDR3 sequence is CASSLDPLLANEQFF. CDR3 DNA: TGTGCCAGCAGCTTAGATCCTCTTCTGGCCAATGAGCAGTTCTTC.

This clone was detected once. The CDR3 reads CAAGSNNQPQHF. The CDR3 DNA is TGTGCCGCGGGGTCCAACAATCAGCCCCAGCATTTT. This chain links TRBV30 with TRBJ1-5; D is unresolved. The CDR3 consists of 12 residues. V lost 8 bases, J lost 3 bases, and 11 bases lay in between. The germline V gene has CDR1 GTSNPN and CDR2 SVGIG (reference sequence).

The DNA for the CDR3 is TGTGCCAGCAGCTTAGGTGCTGGGATAAGTGGGCAAGAGACCCAGTACTTC. Protein: CASSLGAGISGQETQYF. The chain joins TRBV7-6 to TRBJ2-5; D is ambiguous. The CDR3 covers 17 residues. Germline CDR1 SGHVS, CDR2 FNYEAQ. V shed 1 base and J shed 2 bases, with 17 bases lying between them.

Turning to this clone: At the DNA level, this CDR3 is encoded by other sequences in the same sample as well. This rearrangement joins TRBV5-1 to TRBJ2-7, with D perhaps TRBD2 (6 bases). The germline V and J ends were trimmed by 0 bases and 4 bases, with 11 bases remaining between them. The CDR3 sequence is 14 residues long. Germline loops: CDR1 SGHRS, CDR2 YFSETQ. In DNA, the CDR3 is TGCGCCAGCAGCTTGGTTGCAGGGAGGTACGAGCAGTACTTC. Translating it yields CASSLVAGRYEQYF.

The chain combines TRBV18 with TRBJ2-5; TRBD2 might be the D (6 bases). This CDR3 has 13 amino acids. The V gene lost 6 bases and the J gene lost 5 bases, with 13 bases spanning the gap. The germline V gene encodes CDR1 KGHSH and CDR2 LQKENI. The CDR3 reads CASSNGGGETQYF. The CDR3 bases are TGTGCCAGCTCCAATGGTGGAGGGGAGACCCAGTACTTC.

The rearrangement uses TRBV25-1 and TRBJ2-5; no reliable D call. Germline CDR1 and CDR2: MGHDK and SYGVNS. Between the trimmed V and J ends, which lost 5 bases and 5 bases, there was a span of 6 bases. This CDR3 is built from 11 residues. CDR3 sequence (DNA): TGTGCCAGCAGTTTGACGGAGACCCAGTACTTC. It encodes CASSLTETQYF.

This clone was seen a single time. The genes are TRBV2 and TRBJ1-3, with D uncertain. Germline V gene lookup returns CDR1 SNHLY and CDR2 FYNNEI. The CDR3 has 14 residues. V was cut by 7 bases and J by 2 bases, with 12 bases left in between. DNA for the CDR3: TGTGCCAGCATCCGGCAGACCACTGGAAACACCATATATTTT. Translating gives CASIRQTTGNTIYF.

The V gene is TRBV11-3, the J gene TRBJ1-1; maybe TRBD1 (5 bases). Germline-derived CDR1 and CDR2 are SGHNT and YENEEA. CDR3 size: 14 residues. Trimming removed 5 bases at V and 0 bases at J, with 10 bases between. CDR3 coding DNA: TGTGCCAGCAGCGGCAGGGTTATGAACACTGAAGCTTTCTTT. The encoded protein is CASSGRVMNTEAFF.

DNA for the CDR3: TGCGCCAGCAGCTTGGGACGGGTGAACTATGGCTACACCTTC. Amino acid sequence: CASSLGRVNYGYTF. The J gene is TRBJ1-2, the V gene TRBV5-1; D gene unclear. V lost 0 bases and J lost 2, with 8 bases in between. This CDR3 is built from 14 residues. Germline CDR1 SGHRS, CDR2 YFSETQ.